This T cell receptor (beta chain) was observed in a study of blood T cell repertoires in COVID-19. As for the study in general: From the United States, Italy and Spain came samples of acute and convalescent COVID-19.

This clone showed up just once. Authors' data handling: Researchers report that nucleated cell counts were estimated from reference gene primer amplification. Clones were sequenced by immunoSEQ multiplex PCR, and TCRdb holds only the in-frame ones, with some missing. That table furnishes V, J and clone size, whereas the DNA furnished D and trimming. Of about 220,000 clones in the sample, over 75% were seen once. Per the germline V gene, CDR1 is SGHDN and CDR2 is FVKESK. The CDR3 consists of 15 residues. V was clipped by 2 bases and J by 8 bases; unmatched bases: 11. The chain has TRBV14 and TRBJ1-2; 7 positions agree with TRBD1. Sequencing was done on a sample of peripheral blood. The sequence was collected from a woman in her seventies with COVID-19, enrolled during active disease. The DNA of the CDR3 is TGTGCCAGCAGCCAATTACAGGGGTCCCTTGGAGGCTACACCTTC. Translation gives CASSQLQGSLGGYTF.